This T cell receptor beta chain appears in the sequencing data of a study of CD8 T cells in Susac syndrome. The V end was cut by 0 bases, the J end by 4 bases, with 13 bases between. The germline CDR1 and CDR2 sequences are MGHRA and YSYEKL. The CDR3 has 15 amino acids. Only a few counts were recorded for this clonotype. cDNA came from roughly 0.53 to 1 ug RNA primed by random hexamers. From the immunoSEQ multiplex PCR reads, TCRdb called clonotypes with MiXCR, one entry per CDR3 protein. The sample records 95,000 to 150,000 distinct CDR3 sequences, around 95% being singletons. This chain uses TRBV4-1 with TRBJ2-7; D is perhaps TRBD1 (5 bases). Material: CD4+ T cells from PBMCs. The receptor comes from a human donor in good health. The CDR3 sequence: CASSQDHGRVYEQYF. The CDR3 DNA sequence: TGCGCCAGCAGCCAAGACCACGGCAGGGTTTACGAGCAGTACTTC.